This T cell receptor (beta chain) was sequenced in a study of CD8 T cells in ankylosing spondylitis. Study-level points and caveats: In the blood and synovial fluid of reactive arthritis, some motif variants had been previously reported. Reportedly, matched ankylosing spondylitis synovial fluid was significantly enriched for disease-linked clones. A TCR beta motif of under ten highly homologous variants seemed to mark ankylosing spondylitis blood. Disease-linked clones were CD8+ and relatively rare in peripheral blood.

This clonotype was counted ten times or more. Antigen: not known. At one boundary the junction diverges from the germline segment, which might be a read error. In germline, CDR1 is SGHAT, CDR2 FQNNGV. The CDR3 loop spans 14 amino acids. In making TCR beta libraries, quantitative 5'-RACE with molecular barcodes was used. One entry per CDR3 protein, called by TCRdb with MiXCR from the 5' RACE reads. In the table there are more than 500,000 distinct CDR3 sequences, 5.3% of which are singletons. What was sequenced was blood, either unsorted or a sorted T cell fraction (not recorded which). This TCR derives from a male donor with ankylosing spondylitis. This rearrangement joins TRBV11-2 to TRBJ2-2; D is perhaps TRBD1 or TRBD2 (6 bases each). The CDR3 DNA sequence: TGTGCCAGCAGTTTAGGGGGGCCCACCGGGGAGCTGTTTTTT. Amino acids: CASSLGGPTGELFF.